The rows below give T cell receptor beta chains drawn from one sample of a study of regulatory T cells in long-lasting Graves disease. TCRdb recomputed calls from the multiplex PCR reads with MiXCR, one row per CDR3 protein. The table records over 200,000 distinct CDR3 sequences, 15% to 20% of them present only once. The sample also formed part of further work on T cells in Graves' hyperthyroidism and ophthalmopathy.

The input for sequencing was peripheral blood mononuclear cells (PBMCs), taken at new diagnosis, from a patient treated with antithyroid drugs. These receptors all come from a woman in her twenties or thirties with Graves disease. Both conserved end residues are trimmed from each CDR3. The order of the fields is clone size, J gene, V gene, CDR3 protein. A clone size is listed for some rows: how often the clone was seen (once, few, many), or a class if it is expanded.

many | TRBJ1-2 | TRBV7-9 | ASSPPWGDGYT
many | TRBJ1-1 | TRBV20-1 | SASWGSNTEAF
many | - | TRBV12-3/TRBV12-4 | ASSLKAQQF
many | TRBJ1-1 | TRBV4-1 | ASSPPGTEKAF
- | TRBJ2-1 | TRBV11-2 | ASSTYRGSSYNEQF
many | TRBJ2-5 | TRBV7-6 | ASSLGVTIETQY
many | TRBJ1-4 | TRBV12-3/TRBV12-4 | ASRSGNEKLF
many | TRBJ1-2 | TRBV18 | ASSQGSNYGYT
many | TRBJ2-1 | TRBV9 | ASSVEGGNEQF
few | TRBJ1-2 | TRBV4-1 | ASSQGELGGYT
many | TRBJ2-2 | TRBV12-5 | ASGLWGQRTGELF
- | TRBJ1-5 | TRBV29-1 | SVVDRGGQPQH
- | TRBJ1-5 | TRBV19 | ASSIGNNQPQH
many | TRBJ2-7 | TRBV9 | ASSRETDPYEQY
many | TRBJ1-3 | TRBV18 | ASSLTIGAGNTIY
many | TRBJ1-5 | TRBV5-1 | ASSLVGDNRGAQPQH
many | TRBJ2-3 | TRBV14 | ASSQEGSRSTDTQY
many | TRBJ2-6 | TRBV2 | ASKFGLDPGANVLT
few | TRBJ1-1 | TRBV7-2 | ASSLEGEQGVTEAF
many | TRBJ2-7 | TRBV12-3/TRBV12-4 | ASSLGGQGHYEQY
many | TRBJ2-2 | TRBV15 | ATSRGGGGNTGELF
many | TRBJ1-4 | TRBV11-2 | ASSLDLLGQGEKLF
many | TRBJ1-2 | TRBV5-8 | ASSAIQGHGYGYT
many | TRBJ1-6 | TRBV11-2 | ASSPPGLYSPLH
many | TRBJ1-6 | TRBV11-2 | ASSLDYQGASGNSPLH
- | TRBJ1-3 | TRBV6-9 | ASSYSGARGNTIY
many | TRBJ2-5 | TRBV3-1 | ASSQIGAETQY
many | TRBJ1-6 | TRBV2 | ASTYTGSYNSPLH
few | TRBJ2-2 | TRBV9 | ASSARLGELF
few | TRBJ1-1 | TRBV5-1 | ASSLDGGTVNTEAF
few | TRBJ2-3 | TRBV6-1 | ASSRAGGPTDTQY
- | TRBJ1-1 | TRBV6-2/TRBV6-3 | ASKFEKNTEAF
many | TRBJ2-7 | TRBV2 | ASSEGAVYEQY
many | TRBJ1-1 | TRBV3-1 | ASSQGQGTRAF
- | TRBJ1-5 | TRBV7-9 | ASEGGGTGVGNQPQH
many | TRBJ1-5 | TRBV20-1 | SASPRQVGSNQPQH
many | TRBJ1-1 | TRBV7-9 | ASSPAGAREDTEAF
- | TRBJ1-1 | TRBV7-9 | AGGQGPEAF
few | TRBJ2-4 | TRBV10-2 | ASSESGLAKNIQY
many | TRBJ1-5 | TRBV10-3 | AISADRAEGPQH
many | TRBJ2-2 | TRBV11-3 | ASSQRGGVGTGELF
many | TRBJ2-5 | TRBV20-1 | SAPTGGDSSWGTQY
many | TRBJ2-7 | TRBV5-1 | ASSWGTRDEQY
- | TRBJ1-4 | TRBV6-1 | ASSPSIRVGEKLF
- | TRBJ1-1 | TRBV19 | ASSMREGTEAF
many | TRBJ1-3 | TRBV20-1 | SANLPGQGNTIY
many | TRBJ2-7 | TRBV19 | ASSIRTRHSYEQY
many | TRBJ2-7 | TRBV20-1 | SATGDRVYEQY